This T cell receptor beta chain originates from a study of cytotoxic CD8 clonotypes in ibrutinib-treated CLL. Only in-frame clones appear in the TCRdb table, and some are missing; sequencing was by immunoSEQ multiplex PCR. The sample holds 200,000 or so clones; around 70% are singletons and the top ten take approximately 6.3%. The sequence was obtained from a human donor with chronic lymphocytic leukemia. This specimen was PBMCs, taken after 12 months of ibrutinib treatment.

In DNA, the CDR3 is TGTGCCTGGAGGGTATTGGGGGGCAATTCACCCCTCCACTTT. This gives the protein CAWRVLGGNSPLHF. The chain has TRBV30 and TRBJ1-6; D might be TRBD1 (6 bases). Trimming pared 3 bases from V and 7 bases from J, leaving 13 bases between. Germline lookup yields CDR1 GTSNPN and CDR2 SVGIG (reference sequence). The CDR3 extends over 14 amino acids.